Given below is one T cell receptor (beta chain) in context. The antigen is undetermined. With 60 Vbeta and 13 Jbeta primers, the PCR was carried out. Produced via immunoSEQ multiplex PCR; TCRdb's table is partial and in-frame only. Of some 160,000 clones in the sample, approximately 84% were seen once. This record belongs to a study of cytomegalovirus exposure and HLA in healthy donors. Overall study findings and caveats: Sequencing likely produced, as an artifact, a cluster of highly shared sequence variants.

Germline loops: CDR1 ENHRY, CDR2 SYGVKD. Deletions cut 5 bases from V and 0 bases from J, with 11 bases between. The CDR3 is made up of 14 amino acids. The chain couples TRBV10-3 to TRBJ2-7; D is possibly TRBD2 (6 bases). The sample was PBMCs. This sequence originates from a male donor in good health and CMV-seropositive. The CDR3 loop reads CAISTYGSSYEQYF. The CDR3 DNA reads TGTGCCATCAGTACCTACGGGAGCTCCTACGAGCAGTACTTC.